This T cell receptor beta chain was sequenced for a study of graft-versus-host responses after intestinal transplantation. Notes on this clone: Antigen unknown. At one of its ends the junction is not consistent with the germline gene, which may arise from a read error.

Germline-derived CDR1 and CDR2 are SGHVS and FNYEAQ. This CDR3 has 13 residues. Here immunoSEQ multiplex PCR was the method, and the copy in TCRdb shows in-frame clones only, minus some. The sample lists about 81,000 clones, approximately 90% occurring once. The chain carries TRBV7-6 and TRBJ2-5, with D uncertain. The sequencing used unstimulated CD4+ T cells sorted from spleen or lymph node cells, collected before transplant. The TCR comes from a human donor who was the organ donor for an intestinal transplant. As DNA, the CDR3 is TGTGCCAGCAGCTTTTTAGGTCTGGAGACCCTGTACTTC. Protein product: CASSFLGLETLYF.